This TCR beta chain was recovered during a study of cytomegalovirus exposure and HLA in healthy donors. The table lists this clone with a few counts. 60 Vbeta and 13 Jbeta primers were used in PCR. Some clones are missing from TCRdb's copy, which holds only in-frame ones; the method was immunoSEQ multiplex PCR. This table holds around 120,000 clones, 65% to 80% found once. The CDR3 contains 15 residues. Per germline, CDR1 SGHRS and CDR2 YFSETQ. The V and J ends lost 4 bases and 2 bases, in that order; junction bases with no gene match: 9. The J gene is TRBJ2-7, the V gene TRBV5-1, with TRBD1 matching 7 bases. This clonotype originated in a man aged 25-45 years in good health and CMV-seronegative. Sequencing was carried out using PBMCs. CDR3 DNA: TGCGCCAGCAGCGAGGGGACAGTGGGTCCCTACGAGCAGTACTTC. Protein sequence: CASSEGTVGPYEQYF.